The 20 T cell receptor beta chains below were found in one sample sequenced in a study of blood T cell repertoires in COVID-19 (dated by TCRdb to about 2020). Libraries came from the immunoSEQ multiplex PCR assay. TCRdb's version of the immuneACCESS table is confined to in-frame rearrangements and falls short of the full clone set. An unresolved V gene accounts for under half of the shortfall where checked; the remainder is of unknown origin. The sample profile shows around 59,000 clones; around 81% of them were found once. 25% to 35% of the sample is in the top ten clones. The sequencing sample was made of peripheral blood. The receptors were gathered from a woman older than 75 with active or convalescent COVID-19.

Only one count was recorded for this clone. In DNA, the CDR3 is TGTGCCAGCTCACCACCCGCGGCCCCGGTTTTTGAGCAGTACTTC. Amino acids: CASSPPAAPVFEQYF. The V and J genes are TRBV18 and TRBJ2-7; D remains unclear. CDR1 and CDR2 (germline): KGHSH, LQKENI. With 0 bases removed from V and 7 bases from J, the gap between germline ends came to 16 bases. The CDR3 covers 15 residues. Supplemented by reference TRBV18 and TRBJ2-7, the full variable domain reads NAGVMQNPRHLVRRRGQEARLRCSPMKGHSHVYWYRQLPEEGLKFMVYLQKENIIDESGMPKERFSAEFPKEGPSILRIQQVVRGDSAAYFCASSPPAAPVFEQYFGPGTRLTVT.

A few counts support this clone. The J gene is TRBJ1-5, the V gene TRBV28; 7 bases agree with TRBD1. Germline values: CDR1 MDHEN, CDR2 SYDVKM. Trimming removed 7 bases from V and 4 bases from J; junction bases left unmatched: 4. This CDR3 comprises 13 residues. CDR3 residues: CASTPQGNQPQHF. DNA of the CDR3: TGTGCCAGCACCCCACAGGGGAATCAGCCCCAGCATTTT.

This clone was seen once. The CDR3 nucleotides are TGTGCCAGTAGTATTCGGGCCCTGGGCAGGGGCTCATACAATGAGCAGTTCTTC. It encodes CASSIRALGRGSYNEQFF. The V and J genes are TRBV19 and TRBJ2-1; a weak D match, TRBD1 (6 bases). The CDR3 loop spans 18 amino acids. V dropped 3 bases and J dropped 4 bases, with 22 bases sitting between them. CDR1 and CDR2 (germline): LNHDA, SQIVND (reference sequence).

The chain is built from TRBV27 and TRBJ2-5, with 8 bases that match TRBD2. This CDR3 region has 13 residues. Germline assignment: CDR1 MNHEY and CDR2 SMNVEV (reference sequence). Trimming took 2 bases from V and 5 from J; bases not matched to a gene: 1. The CDR3 DNA follows: TGTGCCAGCAGTTTAGGCGGGGGGGAGACCCAGTACTTC. Translated: CASSLGGGETQYF.

This clone occurred once. The rearrangement links TRBV29-1 to TRBJ2-2; 10 bases line up with TRBD1. J lost 3 bases, V lost 7 bases, and 11 bases had no gene match. The CDR3 contains 16 residues. The germline CDR1 and CDR2 sequences are SQVTM and ANQGSEA. The CDR3 loop is CSGITFDRGHTGELFF. The CDR3 region has the DNA TGCAGCGGGATAACATTCGACAGGGGGCACACCGGGGAGCTGTTTTTT.

The rearrangement joins TRBV28 to TRBJ2-7, with TRBD2 as a possible D gene (5 bases). The V gene's germline CDR1 is MDHEN and CDR2 SYDVKM. V was trimmed by 7 bases and J by 0 bases, leaving 10 bases between them. This CDR3 spans 13 amino acids. CDR3 sequence: CASTLAGSYEQYF. Written as DNA, the CDR3 is TGTGCCAGCACCTTGGCGGGCTCCTACGAGCAGTACTTC.

This clone was seen only once. The chain joins TRBV7-8 to TRBJ2-5; the match to TRBD2 covers 10 bases. Germline V gene lookup returns CDR1 SGHVS and CDR2 FQNEAQ. This CDR3 is built from 13 residues. The V gene end was trimmed by 3 bases and the J gene end by 5 bases; junction bases not matched to a gene: 0. For the CDR3, the DNA is TGTGCCAGCAGCTTGGGACTAGCGGAGACCCAGTACTTC. Its protein product is CASSLGLAETQYF.

The V and J genes are TRBV7-9 and TRBJ1-5, with 8 nucleotides matching TRBD1. Germline assignment: CDR1 SEHNR and CDR2 FQNEAQ (reference sequence). Germline trimming cut 5 bases from V and 4 bases from J; bases unmatched to any gene: 4. This CDR3 contains 14 residues. Here the CDR3 DNA reads TGTGCCAGCAGCGGTACAGGGGGTAATCAGCCCCAGCATTTT. Its translation: CASSGTGGNQPQHF.

This clone was seen a handful of times. The V gene is TRBV5-6, the J gene TRBJ1-5, with 7 bases that match TRBD1. The CDR3 contains 14 residues. Germline lookup yields CDR1 SGHDT and CDR2 YYEEEE. V lost 2 bases to trimming and J lost 5 bases; unmatched junction nucleotides: 4. The CDR3 region is CASSFGTEYQPQHF. DNA for the CDR3: TGTGCCAGCAGCTTTGGGACAGAGTATCAGCCCCAGCATTTT.

The gene calls are TRBV3-1 (or the pseudogene TRBV3-2) and TRBJ2-3; D might be TRBD2 (6 bases). The CDR3 is 15 amino acids. Trimming stripped 7 bases from V and 1 base from J, with 15 bases between. Germline CDR1 LGHDT, CDR2 YNNKEL (reference sequence). The CDR3 spells CASNYGGVRTDTQYF. The CDR3 DNA reads TGTGCCAGCAATTATGGCGGGGTGCGCACAGATACGCAGTATTTT.

This sequence joins TRBV5-8 and TRBJ2-7; a weak D match, TRBD2 (6 bases). Germline V gene lookup returns CDR1 SGHTS and CDR2 YDEGEE. CDR3 length equals 13 residues. Trimming shortened V by 2 bases and J by 3 bases, and 9 bases separated the two germline ends. CDR3 amino acids: CASSFGGSYEQYF. The CDR3 DNA follows: TGTGCCAGCAGCTTTGGGGGGAGCTACGAGCAGTACTTC.

On this clone itself: One junction end disagrees with the germline gene, perhaps due to a read error. The chain recombines TRBV6-5 with TRBJ2-7, with unresolved D. This CDR3 has 10 residues. Germline lookup yields CDR1 MNHEY and CDR2 SVGAGI. In DNA, the CDR3 is TGTGCCAGCGGTTATCGCGAGCAGTACTTC. Its translation is CASGYREQYF.

The chain is built from TRBV19 and TRBJ1-1; D is unclear. This CDR3 is built from 14 residues. The germline V gene has CDR1 LNHDA and CDR2 SQIVND (reference sequence). Trimming shortened V by 2 bases and J by 5 bases, and 12 bases separated the two germline ends. The CDR3 nucleotides read TGTGCCAGTAGTATAATCGCAGGATATACTGAAGCTTTCTTT. This translates into CASSIIAGYTEAFF.

The chain carries TRBV18 and TRBJ1-5; perhaps TRBD1 as D (6 bases). V was cut by 3 bases and J by 0 bases, with 9 bases left in between. CDR1 is KGHSH, CDR2 LQKENI, per germline. The CDR3 sequence is 15 residues long. The DNA for the CDR3 is TGTGCCAGCTCACCCCAGGGGAATAGCAATCAGCCCCAGCATTTT. Residues: CASSPQGNSNQPQHF.

The chain employs TRBV19 and TRBJ1-1; 7 bases map to TRBD1. From germline, CDR1 is LNHDA and CDR2 SQIVND (reference sequence). The CDR3 length is 15 residues. With V trimmed by 4 bases and J by 4 bases, 9 bases remained unmatched. CDR3: CASSTQGRGVTEAFF. The CDR3 nucleotides are TGTGCCAGTAGTACACAGGGGAGAGGTGTCACTGAAGCTTTCTTT.

The chain is built from TRBV5-1 and TRBJ2-3, with a possible D match to TRBD1 (6 bases). The germline CDR1 and CDR2 sequences are SGHRS and YFSETQ. The CDR3 totals 15 residues. With 0 bases removed from V and 2 bases from J, the gap between germline ends came to 10 bases. CDR3 sequence: CASSLGTEFTDTQYF. The CDR3, as DNA: TGCGCCAGCAGCTTGGGGACAGAATTCACAGATACGCAGTATTTT.

The chain recombines TRBV27 with TRBJ1-1; D possibly corresponds to TRBD1 (6 bases). Trimming stripped 3 bases from V and 1 base from J, with 9 bases between. Per germline, CDR1 MNHEY and CDR2 SMNVEV (reference sequence). The CDR3 loop spans 14 amino acids. In DNA form, the CDR3 reads TGTGCCAGCAGTTTGCTGGGACAGAACACTGAAGCTTTCTTT. Encoded protein: CASSLLGQNTEAFF.

This chain joins TRBV10-3 and TRBJ1-6; 8 bases are shared with TRBD1. This CDR3 spans 16 amino acids. Germline CDR1 and CDR2: ENHRY and SYGVKD. V trimming: 3 bases; J trimming: 5 bases; junction bases outside the gene matches: 6. The CDR3 loop reads CAISEGGGQDNSPLHF. For the CDR3, the DNA is TGTGCCATCAGTGAAGGGGGGGGACAGGATAATTCACCCCTCCACTTT.

In DNA form, the CDR3 reads TGTGCCAGCAGCCCCGGGACAGCGAGGGGTGAAAAACTGTTTTTT. Translation gives CASSPGTARGEKLFF. The genes are TRBV5-4 and TRBJ1-4, with 7 nucleotides matching TRBD1. Per germline, CDR1 SGHNT and CDR2 YYREEE (reference sequence). CDR3 length equals 15 residues. After removal of 4 bases from V and 7 bases from J, the junction contained 10 bases not matched to a gene.

This clone has more than one count but fewer than ten. The genes are TRBV3-1 (or the pseudogene TRBV3-2) and TRBJ1-2; D perhaps matches TRBD1 (5 bases). Trimming removed 4 bases at V and 4 bases at J, with 25 bases between. The CDR3 runs 18 residues. CDR1 and CDR2 (germline): LGHDT, YNNKEL (reference sequence). CDR3 residues: CASSLSCRRGPQCYGYTF. As DNA, the CDR3 is TGTGCCAGCAGCCTCTCTTGTCGTAGGGGCCCCCAATGCTATGGCTACACCTTC.